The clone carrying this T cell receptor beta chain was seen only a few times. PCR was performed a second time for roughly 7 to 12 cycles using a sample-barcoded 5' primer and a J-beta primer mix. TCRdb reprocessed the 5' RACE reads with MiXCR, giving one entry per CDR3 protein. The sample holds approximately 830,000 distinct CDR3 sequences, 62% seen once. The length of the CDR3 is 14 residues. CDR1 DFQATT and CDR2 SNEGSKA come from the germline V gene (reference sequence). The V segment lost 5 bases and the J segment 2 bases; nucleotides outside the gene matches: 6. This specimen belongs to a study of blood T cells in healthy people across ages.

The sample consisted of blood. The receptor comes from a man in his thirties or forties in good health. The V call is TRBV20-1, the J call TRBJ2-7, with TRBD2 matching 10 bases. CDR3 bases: TGCAGTGCTGCGCCGAGCGGGGGGGCCTACGAGCAGTACTTC. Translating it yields CSAAPSGGAYEQYF.